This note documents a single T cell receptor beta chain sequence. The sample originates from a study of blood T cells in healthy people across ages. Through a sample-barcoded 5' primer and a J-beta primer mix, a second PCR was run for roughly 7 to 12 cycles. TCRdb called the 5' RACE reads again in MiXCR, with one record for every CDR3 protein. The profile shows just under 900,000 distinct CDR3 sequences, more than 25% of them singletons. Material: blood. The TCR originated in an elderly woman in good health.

The CDR3 protein is CASSRPDREGEKLFF. The CDR3 DNA is TGCGCCAGCAGCCGCCCGGACAGGGAAGGGGAAAAACTGTTTTTT. The chain recombines TRBV4-1 with TRBJ1-4; 8 bases match TRBD1. The junction had 9 bases not matched to a gene; V was cut back by 4 bases and J by 8 bases. The CDR3 covers 15 residues. CDR1 and CDR2 (germline): MGHRA, YSYEKL.